The rows below give T cell receptor beta chains drawn from one sample of a study of blood T cell repertoires in COVID-19. Sequenced by immunoSEQ multiplex PCR; TCRdb stores in-frame clones only, minus some. Of about 200,000 clones in the sample, around 75% were seen once. The specimen was peripheral blood. All receptors come from a woman in her 40s with COVID-19, enrolled during active disease. CDR3s include the opening cysteine and the closing phenylalanine or tryptophan.

J gene,V gene,CDR3 protein
TRBJ2-1,TRBV7-2,CASSLLRLANEQFF
TRBJ2-2,TRBV5-5,CASSPHYFLNTGELFF
TRBJ1-2,TRBV27,CASSHREYYGYTF
TRBJ1-5,TRBV27,CATAGPGNQPQHF
TRBJ2-1,TRBV5-1,CASSLGGLAGVNEQFF
TRBJ1-5,TRBV19,CASSSSSMQPQHF
TRBJ2-1,TRBV11-3,CASSPGGRNEQFF
TRBJ1-2,TRBV5-5,CASSLGGDDGYTF
TRBJ1-3,TRBV29-1,CSARDSLSGNTIYF
TRBJ2-1,TRBV10-1,CASSSYSSYNEQFF
TRBJ2-1,TRBV13,CASSLMLDRGNNEQFF
TRBJ2-3,TRBV9,CASSSGGQSTDTQYF
TRBJ2-7,TRBV4-2,CASSQDRIYEQYF
TRBJ2-3,TRBV20-1,CSASGQGRTDTQYF
TRBJ1-5,TRBV18,CASSLDSFSSNQPQHF
TRBJ1-1,TRBV18,CASSQDRSDTEAFF
TRBJ2-3,TRBV7-2,CASSLETSGVSLYF
TRBJ2-7,TRBV5-1,CASSRTGNNLGEQYF
TRBJ2-4,TRBV30,CAWSVVGDKNIQYF
TRBJ1-5,TRBV5-4,CASSTDRYQPQHF
TRBJ1-1,TRBV7-9,CASSTQEHTEAFF
TRBJ1-1,TRBV9,CASSVGPRDTEAFF
TRBJ1-1,TRBV21-1,CASSKRTGRTEAFF
TRBJ2-2,TRBV7-3,CASSGTLNTGELFF
TRBJ1-2,TRBV30,CAWRGTSLHTF
TRBJ2-7,TRBV6-5,CASRGGDGSSYEQYF
TRBJ1-4,TRBV28,CASSSGLGREKLFF
TRBJ2-1,TRBV5-6,CASSLGLRGRSNVNEQFF
TRBJ2-1,TRBV18,CASSPGPGGEQFF
TRBJ1-5,TRBV2,CASSSAGPNQPQHF
TRBJ1-2,TRBV14,CASSQAVGADYGYTF
TRBJ1-1,TRBV7-6,CASSDRQAMNTEAFF
TRBJ1-4,TRBV7-9,CASSPRGPEKLFF
TRBJ2-5,TRBV2,CASRPLLGWETQYF